This TCR beta chain emerged from a study of blood T cell repertoires in COVID-19. Study at large: There were acute and convalescent COVID-19 samples, and they came from the United States, Italy and Spain. PBMCs, B-cell-depleted T cells, or T cells were the source of the cDNA or gDNA that made up the material.

In the source study's methods: The authors estimated nucleated cell counts from reference gene primer amplification. The protocol was immunoSEQ multiplex PCR, while the TCRdb copy is restricted to in-frame clones and leaves out a portion. V, J and clone size are those of that table, while D and trimming were read from the DNA. Of some 150,000 clones in the sample, over 75% were seen once. This CDR3 has 13 amino acids. CDR1 and CDR2 from the germline V gene are SGHVS and FNYEAQ. Trimming took off 0 bases at V and 3 bases at J, with 6 bases between the two ends. Sequenced sample: peripheral blood. This TCR derives from a human donor in a cohort sampled during active COVID-19. V is TRBV7-6 and J is TRBJ2-7, with unresolved D. CDR3 sequence reads: CASSLAADYEQYF. In nucleotides, the CDR3 is TGTGCCAGCAGCTTAGCGGCTGACTACGAGCAGTACTTC.